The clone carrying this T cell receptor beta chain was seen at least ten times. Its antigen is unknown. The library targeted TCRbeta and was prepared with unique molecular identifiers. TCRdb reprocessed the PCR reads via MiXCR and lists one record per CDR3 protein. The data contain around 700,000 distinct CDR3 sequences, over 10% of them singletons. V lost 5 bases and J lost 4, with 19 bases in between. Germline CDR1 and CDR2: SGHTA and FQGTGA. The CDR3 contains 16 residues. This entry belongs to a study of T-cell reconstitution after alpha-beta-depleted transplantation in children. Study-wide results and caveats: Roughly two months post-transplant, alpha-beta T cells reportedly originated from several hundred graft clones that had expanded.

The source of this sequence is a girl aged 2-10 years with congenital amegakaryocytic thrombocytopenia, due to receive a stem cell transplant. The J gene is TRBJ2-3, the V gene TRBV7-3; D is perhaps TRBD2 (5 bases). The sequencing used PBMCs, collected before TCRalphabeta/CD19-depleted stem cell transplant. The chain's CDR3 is CASSHITGTSPDTQYF. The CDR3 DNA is TGTGCCAGCAGCCACATAACGGGAACGTCGCCAGATACGCAGTATTTT.